This TCR beta chain was found in a study of cytomegalovirus exposure and HLA in healthy donors (dated by TCRdb to about 2017). About the investigation overall: According to an earlier analysis of around 600 of the donors, about 179 million T cells yielded roughly 100 million unique TCR beta sequences and 276 Gb of sequence data. Roughly 300 gigabases of sequencing data and 70 million to 95 million unique TCR sequences made up an early release that covered around 640 HLA-typed donors. Of the 350 to 400 genotyped donors, over 70% fell in the genetic ancestry cluster associated with self-reported Caucasian donors. The study aimed to test whether cataloging public T cell receptors could reveal signatures of past pathogen exposure. Using immunosequencing, the study profiled T cell repertoires from about 650 subjects and related those repertoires to cytomegalovirus serostatus. Besides the first cohort of roughly 660 subjects, a separate validation cohort made up of roughly 120 different subjects was used. The study combined high-throughput TCR immunosequencing, statistical association of individual TCRs with disease status, and machine learning to predict cytomegalovirus infection status. In a later analysis, previously published TCR beta repertoires from fewer than 750 donors were re-analyzed and high-resolution HLA genotyping was added so that TCR occurrence patterns could be studied. Rather than using new phenotypic data, the later analysis identified candidate immune exposures from TCR beta sequences and from how often those sequences occurred across donors. To decide whether each TCR beta V gene segment behaved as functional or pseudogenic, an earlier analysis of 587 of the donors relied on high-throughput TCR beta sequencing. Donor age, sex, ethnicity and CMV serostatus were compiled alongside the repertoire data. Genome-wide SNP genotypes for about three fifths of the roughly 670 donors were used in a later genetic analysis, which treated that subset as a discovery cohort. Every repertoire in the discovery cohort had been generated on one and the same sequencing platform. HLA typing covered class I and class II loci at four-digit resolution. Typing coverage differed by locus: A, B, C, DRB1 and DQB1 were typed in roughly 629-640 donors, DQA1 in roughly 500, DPA1 in 600 to 610, and DPB1 in around 440. Four to six DR-DQ haplotypes were handled as single units for association and clustering, since linkage in the cohort was strong. Across about 380 genotyped donors of the cohort, an average of approximately 240,000 unique TCR beta nucleotide sequences per donor were sequenced, and approximately 17% of those sequences were non-productive.

Points the paper makes about the study in general: Linkage disequilibrium might explain the correlated functional status among segregating V segments, but an unknown experimental factor could not be ruled out. Most CMV-associated TCR beta chains appeared to be HLA-restricted in a later analysis, and the HLA associations seemed to be driven largely by CMV exposure. A few of the identified cytomegalovirus-associated TCR beta chains were confirmed in vitro to be specific for cytomegalovirus antigens. A later genetic analysis associated a missense DCLRE1C variant with V-gene and J-gene trimming of TCR beta chains, and an independent cohort replicated the association. According to a later analysis, TCR association rates differed among HLA loci, with DRB1 alleles showing the most associated TCRs and HLA-C alleles showing the fewest. A further reported finding was that TCR beta sequences accurately predicted the HLA-A and HLA-B alleles for most subjects in the first cohort. A cluster of highly shared sequence variants was judged likely to be a technical artifact of the sequencing pipeline. In a later analysis, several top co-occurrence clusters were reported to appear linked to parvovirus B19, influenza, CMV and Epstein-Barr virus. In this cohort, only TCR beta chains were sequenced, and detectable features were limited by the absence of alpha or paired-chain data. Sequencing depth was assumed to be roughly uniform across donors in the presence/absence analyses, though that assumption may not hold. It was suggested by the authors that the approach could potentially be generalized to other disease states and immunological phenotypes. The only immune exposure information available for the cohort was CMV serostatus. The classifier was reported to diagnose cytomegalovirus status with high specificity and sensitivity in both the original cohort and the validation cohort. When HLA alleles, especially DR and DQ, strongly co-occurred, attributing TCR associations to individual alleles was difficult. The study gave a list of 150 to 200 TCR beta chains associated with cytomegalovirus. In a later analysis, HLA-associated TCR beta chains showed more clonal expansion and lower generation probabilities than non-associated chains that were equally common. At a false discovery rate of 0.05, a later analysis linked roughly 17,000 TCR beta sequences to specific HLA alleles. A later genetic analysis reported fewer N-insertions in productive TCRs among donors in an Asian-associated ancestry cluster than the roughly 700-donor mean. Broadly in line with IMGT annotations, most TCR beta V segments showed up in productive rearrangements about 87% or about 30% of the time in an earlier analysis of several hundred of the donors. Most TCR sequences were seen in very few donors, while some public TCRs were found in many individuals. The earlier analysis of about 600 of the donors excluded roughly 16 rarely observed V segments, including chromosome 9 orphons, because counts were too low. Because HLA typing was unavailable for some donors at each locus, only the typed subset was used in association tests.

Remarks on this clone: This clone's antigen is unknown. Base qualities are missing; no much larger clone stands one base away.

The library was produced with the immunoSEQ multiplex PCR assay. The multiplex PCR relied on a mix of 60 forward primers for TCR Vbeta segments and 13 reverse primers for TCR Jbeta segments. A multiplex PCR assay on genomic DNA amplified the CDR3 region of rearranged TCR beta genes. The amplified TCR beta libraries were sequenced on the Illumina HiSeq System as 87-base-pair reads. The authors processed their data as follows. A later analysis counted about 80 million unique TCR beta chains across the 550 to 800 repertoires, and approximately 11 million of these chains were shared by at least two donors. Raw reads were error-corrected and collapsed into unique sequences with a nearest-neighbor algorithm that merged closely related sequences to remove PCR and sequencing errors. CDR3 sequences were aligned to IMGT reference sequences to assign V, D and J gene segments. For a sequence to be retained, a match of at least six nucleotides was required to both a V gene segment and a J gene segment. A rearrangement was called productive if the CDR3 had no stop codons and remained in frame with V and J, and every other rearrangement was called non-productive. CDR3 was defined by IMGT convention, running from the second conserved V-encoded cysteine to the conserved J-encoded phenylalanine. Sequences without an unambiguous match to a single V gene segment were excluded from the earlier analysis of about 600 of the donors. An earlier analysis of under 750 of the donors called V segments functional above 56.7% productive rearrangements and segregating when the between-donor standard deviation exceeded 5%. A statistical classification framework was built to diagnose cytomegalovirus status from the catalog of TCR beta chain sequences. A later analysis assigned V and J genes by comparing TCR nucleotide sequences with IMGT/GENE-DB human TR gene sequences. The TCRdist pipeline was used in a later analysis to assign CDR3 sequences and most-parsimonious VDJ recombination scenarios. In a later analysis, every TCR beta chain was defined by the combination of its CDR3 amino acid sequence and its V-gene family, and reads without a unique V-gene family were dropped. To address suspected cross-contamination and a sequencing artifact, a later analysis removed roughly 580 highly shared, low-generation-probability nucleotide sequences. In a later analysis, a clonal expansion index for each public chain was calculated from normalized within-repertoire ranks of inferred template counts. In a later analysis, generation probabilities were computed with a VDJ recombination model fitted to out-of-frame rearrangements, and the resulting probabilities were checked against IGoR. In a later analysis, hypergeometric tests were used to score TCR-TCR, TCR-HLA and TCR-CMV co-occurrence, with a repertoire-size bias correction applied to TCR pairs. A later analysis estimated false discovery rates by permuting HLA or CMV assignments 20 times. A later analysis grouped co-occurring TCRs with DBSCAN, adding TCRdist sequence similarity when clustering within HLA-allele-positive subsets. For co-occurrence clustering, repertoires with fewer than 30,000 or more than 120,000 public chains were excluded, along with roughly 5 repertoires with anomalous nucleotide sharing. The table was pulled from immuneACCESS by TCRdb, which kept in-frame rearrangements only. Such tables lose some clones; where checked, under half of the loss comes from unresolved V genes, and the rest has no known cause. V and J calls and clone size are as listed in that table; D and trimming were resolved from the DNA. For this sample there are 180,000 or so clones; 76% appear just once. Jointly, the top ten make up 2.5% of the sample.

In total, 500 to 700 healthy bone marrow donors made up the cohort. Cohort members were all nominally healthy when sampled, although unrecorded immune exposures were likely present. The donor tested CMV seropositive, placing the donor among the 290 or so seropositive members of the cohort. Each donor provided a peripheral blood sample, and peripheral blood mononuclear cells were used for TCR beta sequencing. Genomic DNA extraction from the blood cell samples was performed with the Qiagen DNeasy Blood Extraction Kit. This clonotype was sampled from a young woman in good health and CMV-seropositive. Sequences were obtained from PBMCs.

This receptor has the CDR3 CASSLRDPQEQFF. DNA sequence: TGTGCCAGCAGCCTGCGGGACCCCCAAGAGCAGTTCTTC. The chain is assembled from TRBV28 and TRBJ2-1; D gene: possibly TRBD2, on 6 matching bases. The germline V gene gives CDR1 as MDHEN and CDR2 as SYDVKM. Between the V and J ends, shortened by 6 bases and 10 bases respectively, the junction contains 16 bases. From its cysteine to its phenylalanine, the CDR3 spans 13 amino acids. The entry retains the CDR3 DNA only, 39 bases that are in frame from base 1.